This T cell receptor (beta chain) emerged from a study of T cells after posttransplantation cyclophosphamide. The data were produced by immunoSEQ multiplex PCR, yet TCRdb's version contains in-frame clones alone and is incomplete. The table lists some 9,000 clones, approximately 81% of them singletons. Busulfan-fludarabine conditioning, marrow transplant, and cyclophosphamide on days +3 and +4 were administered. General observations from the study: Recipient CMV seropositivity and CMV reactivation strongly tracked TRB clonality. TRB overlap between skin or GI tissue T cells and blood was limited.

Of note for this clone: Its matching antigen is unknown.

Germline V gives CDR1 SNHLY, CDR2 FYNNEI. V lost 6 bases, J lost 0 bases, and 2 bases stayed unmatched. The CDR3 is made up of 13 amino acids. The clonotype originates from a female patient in her 40s who received an allogeneic stem cell transplant from an unrelated donor, was CMV-positive, and had no GVHD. A subset of T cells may come from the graft donor. Sequenced material: PBMCs, taken after allogeneic stem cell transplant with posttransplant cyclophosphamide. The rearrangement uses TRBV2 and TRBJ2-7, with TRBD2 identical over 7 bases. This CDR3 is CASRRTSSYEQYF. DNA of the CDR3: TGTGCCAGCAGAAGGACTAGCTCCTACGAGCAGTACTTC.